A selection of T cell receptor beta chains follows, all from one sample in a study of T-cell reconstitution after alpha-beta-depleted transplantation in children. TCRdb reprocessed the PCR reads via MiXCR and lists one record per CDR3 protein. The data contain fewer than 350,000 distinct CDR3 sequences, over 9% of them singletons. Sequenced here: PBMCs, sampled before TCRalphabeta/CD19-depleted stem cell transplant. Receptors were obtained from a boy in the first two years of life with acute myeloid leukemia, due to receive a stem cell transplant. Each CDR3 is given with its conserved first and last residue. A D gene is named only where the DNA matches it firmly. Clone size is not always given. Where it is, it says once, few, many or a class for expanded clones.

abundance	v_gene	len	d_gene	j_gene	CDR3aa	CDR3nt
many	TRBV10-3	13	-	TRBJ1-4	CAISADQGEKLFF	TGTGCCATCAGTGCGGATCAAGGTGAAAAACTGTTTTTT
many	TRBV15	15	-	TRBJ1-5	CATSRDTGSDQPQHF	TGTGCCACCAGCAGAGATACAGGGTCGGATCAGCCCCAGCATTTT
-	TRBV12-3/TRBV12-4	14	TRBD1	TRBJ1-1	CASSRGTGGTEAFF	TGTGCCAGCAGTCGAGGGACAGGGGGCACTGAAGCTTTCTTT
many	TRBV7-2	17	-	TRBJ2-4	CASSSRSGDSAKNIQYF	TGTGCCAGCAGCTCGAGGTCAGGGGACTCAGCCAAAAACATTCAGTACTTC
many	TRBV10-2	19	-	TRBJ2-3	CASSEGYFAAGLGTDTQYF	TGCGCCAGCAGTGAGGGCTACTTTGCGGCAGGGTTAGGCACAGATACGCAGTATTTT
many	TRBV5-1	16	TRBD1	TRBJ2-7	CASSLQGASTYYEQYF	TGCGCCAGCAGCTTGCAGGGGGCGAGTACGTACTACGAGCAGTACTTC
many	TRBV5-1	15	TRBD2	TRBJ2-7	CASSRLAGPSYEQYF	TGCGCCAGCAGCCGACTAGCGGGGCCTTCCTACGAGCAGTACTTC
few	TRBV20-1	16	TRBD2	TRBJ2-1	CSARGTSGGAYNEQFF	TGCAGTGCTAGAGGGACTAGCGGGGGGGCTTACAATGAGCAGTTCTTC
many	TRBV20-1	13	-	TRBJ2-5	CSASGAGGSTQYF	TGCAGTGCTAGTGGGGCAGGAGGGTCGACCCAGTACTTC
many	TRBV12-3/TRBV12-4	14	TRBD1	TRBJ2-7	CASSLWTGGNEQYF	TGTGCCAGCAGTTTGTGGACAGGGGGGAACGAGCAGTACTTC
many	TRBV25-1	14	TRBD1	TRBJ1-2	CASSEGQGRYGYTF	TGTGCCAGCAGTGAAGGACAGGGGCGCTATGGCTACACCTTC
many	TRBV7-9	13	-	TRBJ2-7	CASSYHRAYEQYF	TGTGCCAGCAGCTACCACAGGGCCTACGAGCAGTACTTC
many	TRBV28	15	TRBD1	TRBJ1-2	CASSSGGSTIYGYTF	TGTGCCAGCAGTTCAGGGGGTAGTACGATCTATGGCTACACCTTC
-	TRBV29-1	12	-	TRBJ2-1	CSLQSSYNEQFF	TGCAGCCTCCAGAGCTCCTACAATGAGCAGTTCTTC
many	TRBV5-1	15	TRBD1	TRBJ2-7	CASSLTLDRRYEQYF	TGCGCCAGCAGCTTGACCCTGGACAGGAGATACGAGCAGTACTTC
many	TRBV4-3	13	-	TRBJ2-1	CASSQDPDNEQFF	TGCGCCAGCAGCCAAGATCCCGACAATGAGCAGTTCTTC
many	TRBV28	13	-	TRBJ1-6	CASSLQSNSPLHF	TGTGCCAGCAGTCTTCAGTCCAATTCACCCCTCCACTTT
many	TRBV7-3	12	-	TRBJ1-1	CASSFTGTLPTF	TGTGCCAGCAGCTTTACGGGGACCCTGCCAACTTTT
many	TRBV4-3	15	-	TRBJ1-1	CASSQMGLGNTEAFF	TGCGCCAGCAGCCAAATGGGTTTAGGGAACACTGAAGCTTTCTTT
many	TRBV5-1	15	-	TRBJ2-7	CASSPPGMSSYEQYF	TGCGCCAGCAGCCCTCCGGGAATGAGCTCCTACGAGCAGTACTTC
many	TRBV29-1	14	TRBD1	TRBJ2-3	CSVRRQGATDTQYF	TGCAGCGTGAGGAGACAGGGAGCCACAGATACGCAGTATTTT
many	TRBV12-3/TRBV12-4	11	-	TRBJ2-7	CASSVTGEQYF	TGTGCCAGCAGTGTTACAGGGGAGCAGTACTTC
many	TRBV20-1	14	-	TRBJ2-7	CSARDTGNAYEQYF	TGCAGTGCTAGAGACACAGGGAATGCCTACGAGCAGTACTTC
many	TRBV5-6	14	-	TRBJ2-5	CASSFGDYQETQYF	TGTGCCAGCAGCTTTGGGGACTACCAAGAGACCCAGTACTTC